This T cell receptor (beta chain) is drawn from a study of cytomegalovirus exposure and HLA in healthy donors. General study results and limits: Rare TCR sequences dominated, though some public TCRs recurred in many donors.

As for this clone: The target antigen is unknown.

Profiled with immunoSEQ multiplex PCR; TCRdb holds only in-frame clones, not every one. Among about 250,000 clones listed, over 75% were seen once. Sequencing used PBMCs. The clonotype originates from a young man in good health and CMV-seropositive.

CDR3 DNA sequence: TGTGCCAGCACCTCGACAGGGGTTGGCAATCAGCCCCAGCATTTT. Translated: CASTSTGVGNQPQHF. V gene TRBV28 combines with J gene TRBJ1-5; 8 bases agree with TRBD1. Germline V CDR1 and CDR2: MDHEN, SYDVKM. V was clipped by 7 bases and J by 2 bases; unmatched bases: 7. The CDR3 totals 15 residues.